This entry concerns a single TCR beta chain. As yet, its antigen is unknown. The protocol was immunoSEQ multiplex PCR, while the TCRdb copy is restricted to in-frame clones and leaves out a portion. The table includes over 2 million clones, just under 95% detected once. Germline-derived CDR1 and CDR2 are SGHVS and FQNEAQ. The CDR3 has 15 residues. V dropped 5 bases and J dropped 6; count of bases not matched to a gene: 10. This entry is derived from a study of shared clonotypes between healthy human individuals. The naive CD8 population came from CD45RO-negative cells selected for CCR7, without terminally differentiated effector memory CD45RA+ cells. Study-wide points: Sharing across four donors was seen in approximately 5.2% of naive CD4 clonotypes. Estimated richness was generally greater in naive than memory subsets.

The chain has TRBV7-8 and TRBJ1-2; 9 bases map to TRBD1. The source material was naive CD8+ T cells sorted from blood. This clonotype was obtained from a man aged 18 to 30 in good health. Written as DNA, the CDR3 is TGTGCCAGCAGCCTTATCCTACAGGGGGCGGATGGCTACACCTTC. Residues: CASSLILQGADGYTF.